These 25 T cell receptor beta chains share one sample of origin, sequenced in a study of early T cells in non-severe SARS-CoV-2 infection. TCRdb used MiXCR to reprocess the 5' RACE reads, holding one entry per CDR3 protein. Among around 60,000 distinct CDR3 sequences, roughly 18% were seen once, and the ten largest hold about 8.8%. Here the sequenced sample was whole blood, taken at baseline. These receptors came from an adult who was a healthcare worker with PCR-confirmed SARS-CoV-2 infection or an uninfected control (not recorded which).

Only a few counts were recorded for this clonotype. The gene calls are TRBV10-3 and TRBJ2-3; no clear D. Trimming pared 4 bases from V and 2 bases from J, leaving 13 bases between. Germline lookup yields CDR1 ENHRY and CDR2 SYGVKD. There are 15 residues in the CDR3. CDR3 nucleotides: TGTGCCATCAGTGCCTCGGACGGAATCACAGATACGCAGTATTTT. Its translation is CAISASDGITDTQYF.

This clonotype has a handful of counts. The chain uses TRBV6-6 and TRBJ1-4; D perhaps matches TRBD1 (5 bases). The CDR3 spans 15 residues. V lost 5 bases and J lost 4, with 14 bases in between. From germline, CDR1 is MNHNY and CDR2 SVGAGI (reference sequence). The CDR3: CASSRTGSLNEKLFF. CDR3 nucleotides: TGTGCCAGCAGTCGCACAGGAAGCCTTAATGAAAAACTGTTTTTT.

V is TRBV7-9 and J is TRBJ2-3; D uncertain. The CDR3 spans 11 residues. Trimming left V 8 bases short and J 6 bases short, with 9 bases between. Germline CDR1 reads SEHNR; CDR2 reads FQNEAQ (reference sequence). The CDR3 spells CASDLTDTQYF. CDR3 DNA sequence: TGTGCCAGCGACCTCACGGATACGCAGTATTTT. The variable domain in full, completed from reference TRBV7-9 and TRBJ2-3, reads DTGVSQNPRHKITKRGQNVTFRCDPISEHNRLYWYRQTLGQGPEFLTYFQNEAQLEKSRLLSDRFSAERPKGSFSTLEIQRTEQGDSAMYLCASDLTDTQYFGPGTRLTVL.

This clonotype occurred a few times. The chain uses TRBV6-5 and TRBJ2-7; 10 nucleotides line up with TRBD1. V lost 3 bases to trimming and J lost 2 bases; unmatched junction nucleotides: 4. The CDR3 is 15 residues long. Germline values: CDR1 MNHEY, CDR2 SVGAGI. CDR3 DNA sequence: TGTGCCAGCAGTTATCCTGGACAGGGGGCCTACGAGCAGTACTTC. Amino acids: CASSYPGQGAYEQYF.

The chain employs TRBV12-3 or TRBV12-4 and TRBJ1-6; no clear D. CDR3 length: 13 residues. V was clipped by 1 base and J by 8 bases, with 6 bases between them. The CDR3 DNA is TGTGCCAGCAGTTTAGACGGCGATTCACCCCTCCACTTT. This gives the protein CASSLDGDSPLHF.

For this clonotype: This clone may be a read error of a much larger clone one base away. A read error is likely, as this CDR3 ends without the conserved phenylalanine or tryptophan. The chain joins TRBV7-2 to TRBJ2-3; 8 positions match TRBD2. J was trimmed by 2 bases and V by 5 bases; bases with no gene match: 9. The CDR3 contains 16 residues. Germline assignment: CDR1 SGHTA and CDR2 FQGNSA. The CDR3: CASSHGAGALTDTQYS. CDR3 sequence (DNA): TGTGCCAGCAGCCATGGAGCGGGGGCGCTCACAGATACGCAGTATTCT.

This clonotype has a count of ten or more. The chain links TRBV6-5 to TRBJ2-7; 9 bases agree with TRBD2. The CDR3 consists of 17 residues. V gave up 5 bases and J gave up 0 bases; unmatched junction bases: 11. Germline lookup yields CDR1 MNHEY and CDR2 SVGAGI. CDR3 residues: CASSQTASGRFSYEQYF. The CDR3 bases are TGTGCCAGCAGTCAAACCGCAAGCGGGAGGTTCTCCTACGAGCAGTACTTC.

This clonotype was picked up a small number of times. V usage is TRBV27 and J usage is TRBJ2-7, with 10 nucleotides matching TRBD2. CDR1 is MNHEY, CDR2 SMNVEV, per germline (reference sequence). After removal of 2 bases from V and 3 bases from J, the junction contained 10 bases not matched to a gene. The CDR3 sequence is 17 residues long. CDR3 sequence (DNA): TGTGCCAGCAGTTTAGAATCTAGCGGGAGCAGACACTACGAGCAGTACTTC. Translated, it gives CASSLESSGSRHYEQYF.

This clonotype was observed a handful of times. J is TRBJ1-1 and V is TRBV20-1; possibly TRBD1 for D (5 bases). This CDR3 is 14 amino acids long. Trimming stripped 4 bases from V and 0 bases from J, with 12 bases between. The germline V gene encodes CDR1 DFQATT and CDR2 SNEGSKA (reference sequence). The CDR3 here is CSAKGLQMNTEAFF. As DNA, the CDR3 is TGCAGTGCTAAGGGGCTGCAAATGAACACTGAAGCTTTCTTT.

This clonotype was recorded a few times. The V and J genes are TRBV30 and TRBJ1-2; D gene ambiguous. Germline CDR1 GTSNPN, CDR2 SVGIG (reference sequence). This CDR3 spans 11 amino acids. V lost 1 base to trimming and J lost 3 bases, with 3 bases between them. In DNA form, the CDR3 reads TGTGCCTGGAGTGATGACTATGGCTACACCTTC. Amino acid sequence: CAWSDDYGYTF.

This chain connects TRBV20-1 to TRBJ2-1; 9 nucleotides agree with TRBD1. The CDR3 length is 12 residues. The V gene's germline CDR1 is DFQATT and CDR2 SNEGSKA (reference sequence). V shed 6 bases, J shed 8 bases, and the junction held 5 bases outside the gene matches. CDR3 in DNA: TGCAGTGCGGGACAGGGTAGGGATGAGCAGTTCTTC. The encoded protein is CSAGQGRDEQFF.

V usage is TRBV28 and J usage is TRBJ2-3, with D unresolved. The CDR3 runs 17 residues. Trimming shortened V by 4 bases and J by 0 bases, and 17 bases separated the two germline ends. Germline V gene sequence: CDR1 MDHEN, CDR2 SYDVKM. The CDR3, as DNA: TGTGCCAGCAGTTCCCGACCTAAAACGAGCAGCACAGATACGCAGTATTTT. It is translated as CASSSRPKTSSTDTQYF.

In this sample, this clonotype turned up a few times. The chain links TRBV18 to TRBJ2-3; the D is unclear. Trimming removed 0 bases from V and 3 bases from J, with 7 bases in between. Germline V gene lookup returns CDR1 KGHSH and CDR2 LQKENI. This CDR3 is built from 14 residues. In DNA form, the CDR3 reads TGTGCCAGCTCACCACCTGCAGAAACAGATACGCAGTATTTT. This sequence encodes CASSPPAETDTQYF. The complete variable domain, with remaining parts taken from reference TRBV18 and TRBJ2-3, reads NAGVMQNPRHLVRRRGQEARLRCSPMKGHSHVYWYRQLPEEGLKFMVYLQKENIIDESGMPKERFSAEFPKEGPSILRIQQVVRGDSAAYFCASSPPAETDTQYFGPGTRLTVL.

This clonotype was observed a handful of times. The chain couples TRBV29-1 to TRBJ2-7; the match to TRBD1 covers 9 bases. Germline trimming cut 4 bases from V and 4 bases from J; bases unmatched to any gene: 8. This CDR3 has 14 residues. The germline gives CDR1 SQVTM, CDR2 ANQGSEA. CDR3 in amino acids: CSVGIGTGTYEQYF. CDR3 nucleotides: TGCAGCGTTGGAATCGGGACAGGGACTTACGAGCAGTACTTC.

This clonotype was seen ten or more times. The J gene is TRBJ2-5, the V gene TRBV7-2; possibly TRBD2 for D (6 bases). This CDR3 has 13 amino acids. Looked up from germline, CDR1 is SGHTA and CDR2 is FQGNSA. The ends were cut back, 5 bases at V and 5 bases at J, with 12 bases in the middle. CDR3 DNA sequence: TGTGCCAGCAGCCGGGGAGGAACGGAGACCCAGTACTTC. Translation gives CASSRGGTETQYF.

This chain joins TRBV15 and TRBJ2-3, with D uncertain. The CDR3 covers 17 residues. Germline lookup yields CDR1 LNHNV and CDR2 YYDKDF (reference sequence). V dropped 0 bases and J dropped 4 bases, with 17 bases sitting between them. The CDR3 DNA is TGTGCCACCAGCAGAGATCTGGACGAGATATATGCAGATACGCAGTATTTT. Protein sequence: CATSRDLDEIYADTQYF.

The chain combines TRBV6-5 with TRBJ1-6; D is ambiguous. Germline lookup yields CDR1 MNHEY and CDR2 SVGAGI. V lost 7 bases to trimming and J lost 6 bases, with 10 bases between them. This CDR3 has 13 amino acids. The CDR3 region has the DNA TGTGCCAGCACTCCGACTGGTAATTCACCCCTCCACTTT. This gives the protein CASTPTGNSPLHF.

In this sample, this clonotype turned up a few times. The V and J genes are TRBV2 and TRBJ2-7; no definite D call. The CDR3 totals 11 residues. Germline V CDR1 and CDR2: SNHLY, FYNNEI. Trimming removed 0 bases from V and 3 bases from J, with 0 bases in between. The CDR3 reads CASSEAYEQYF. CDR3 DNA sequence: TGTGCCAGCAGTGAAGCCTACGAGCAGTACTTC.

The chain carries TRBV9 and TRBJ2-3; D call uncertain. From germline, CDR1 is SGDLS and CDR2 YYNGEE. Trimming shortened V by 0 bases and J by 0 bases, and 17 bases separated the two germline ends. This CDR3 is 18 amino acids long. The CDR3 bases are TGTGCCAGCAGCGTAGATCCCCTTTACGCTACTAGCACAGATACGCAGTATTTT. Its protein is CASSVDPLYATSTDTQYF.

V is TRBV30 and J is TRBJ2-2, with TRBD2 as a possible D gene (5 bases). The CDR3 runs 14 residues. Germline lookup yields CDR1 GTSNPN and CDR2 SVGIG (reference sequence). The ends were cut back, 0 bases at V and 7 bases at J, with 12 bases in the middle. CDR3 residues: CAWSVLSGGGELFF. CDR3 sequence (DNA): TGTGCCTGGAGTGTTTTGAGCGGCGGCGGGGAGCTGTTTTTT.

This clonotype was found a few times. The CDR3 nucleotides are TGTGCCAGCAGATACGCGACAGACCCCTACGAGCAGTACTTC. Protein: CASRYATDPYEQYF. The V and J genes are TRBV6-2 or TRBV6-3 and TRBJ2-7, with a weak D call TRBD1 (5 bases). V lost 6 bases to trimming and J lost 2 bases, with 14 bases between them. This CDR3 has 14 residues. CDR1 and CDR2 from the germline V gene are MNHEY and SVGEGT.

The V and J genes are TRBV29-1 and TRBJ2-3, with 8 nucleotides matching TRBD1. The J segment lost 5 bases and the V segment lost 4 bases, leaving 5 bases of the junction unmatched. The CDR3 has 13 amino acids. Germline values: CDR1 SQVTM, CDR2 ANQGSEA. CDR3 DNA: TGCAGCGTTGCCAGGGGGCAGGGAGATACGCAGTATTTT. Amino acids: CSVARGQGDTQYF.

The rearrangement uses TRBV7-2 and TRBJ1-4; D remains unclear. The CDR3 length is 14 residues. CDR1 SGHTA and CDR2 FQGNSA come from the germline V gene. The V end lost 3 bases, the J end lost 5 bases, and 10 bases lay between the germline ends. The CDR3 sequence: CASSFTGRNEKLFF. The CDR3 coding sequence is TGTGCCAGCAGCTTTACGGGAAGAAATGAAAAACTGTTTTTT.

In this sample, this clonotype turned up a few times. The chain uses TRBV6-5 and TRBJ2-7; D is possibly TRBD1 (6 bases). CDR3 length equals 15 residues. Germline V gene data show CDR1 as MNHEY and CDR2 as SVGAGI. V dropped 6 bases and J dropped 0 bases, with 15 bases sitting between them. CDR3 sequence (DNA): TGTGCCAGCAGACACAGGGATAACCCCTCCTACGAGCAGTACTTC. Translation: CASRHRDNPSYEQYF.

In its sample, this clonotype was seen once. V is TRBV4-1 and J is TRBJ2-3; D gene uncertain. Trimming removed 1 base from V and 5 bases from J, with 7 bases in between. This CDR3 has 13 residues. Germline values: CDR1 MGHRA, CDR2 YSYEKL. CDR3 bases: TGCGCCAGCAGCCAAGCAAGATTAGATACGCAGTATTTT. This sequence encodes CASSQARLDTQYF.